Below, 7 T cell receptor beta chains from the same sample are listed, as sequenced in a study of beta chain features in type 1 diabetes. The investigators reverse transcribed all of the isolated RNA, so they sequenced expressed TCRB transcripts. TCRdb's table, derived via immunoSEQ multiplex PCR, lists solely in-frame clones and lacks some. This sample has roughly 400,000 clones, with 8.5% to 10% found just once. Their target antigens are unknown. The study, taken as a whole, reports: In all four CD4+ subsets, TCRB CDR3 length was significantly, moderately reduced in type 1 diabetes.

Material: central memory CD4+ T cells from blood. The receptors derive from a man younger than 40 with type 1 diabetes.

This clone has a handful of counts. The gene calls are TRBV11-2 and TRBJ2-1, with D possibly being TRBD2 (5 bases). In germline, CDR1 is SGHAT, CDR2 FQNNGV. Trimming removed 0 bases from V and 0 bases from J, with 12 bases in between. CDR3 length equals 17 residues. This CDR3 reads CASSLDRSGSSYNEQFF. The CDR3 DNA is TGTGCCAGCAGCTTAGATCGGAGCGGAAGCTCCTACAATGAGCAGTTCTTC.

This clone was detected only a few times. The gene calls are TRBV10-3 and TRBJ2-3; a weak D match, TRBD1 (6 bases). The CDR3 spans 14 residues. The V and J ends lost 3 bases and 3 bases respectively, with 10 bases between them. Per germline, CDR1 ENHRY and CDR2 SYGVKD. CDR3 sequence reads: CAISDLRGTDTQYF. In nucleotides, the CDR3 is TGTGCCATCAGTGACCTAAGGGGGACAGATACGCAGTATTTT.

In its sample, this clone was seen a few times. The V gene is TRBV28, the J gene TRBJ2-7, with D perhaps TRBD1 or TRBD2 (5 bases each). CDR1 and CDR2 from the germline V gene are MDHEN and SYDVKM. V was pared by 8 bases and J by 6 bases, with 20 bases between. The CDR3 sequence is 14 residues long. The CDR3 loop reads CASCGTQVGREQYF. The DNA for the CDR3 is TGTGCCAGCTGTGGGACGCAGGTGGGTCGCGAGCAGTACTTC. The entire variable domain, with the rest obtained from reference TRBV28 and TRBJ2-7, is as follows: DVKVTQSSRYLVKRTGEKVFLECVQDMDHENMFWYRQDPGLGLRLIYFSYDVKMKEKGDIPEGYSVSREKKERFSLILESASTNQTSMYLCASCGTQVGREQYFGPGTRLTVT.

This clone was counted between two and nine times. J is TRBJ2-1 and V is TRBV2, with D possibly TRBD2 on 5 matching bases. The CDR3 sequence is 15 residues long. Looked up from germline, CDR1 is SNHLY and CDR2 is FYNNEI. V shed 7 bases and J shed 3 bases, with 16 bases lying between them. CDR3 in amino acids: CASKRRSSDYNEQFF. The CDR3 DNA sequence: TGTGCCAGCAAAAGGCGGAGTAGCGACTACAATGAGCAGTTCTTC.

The chain combines TRBV19 with TRBJ2-1, with 8 bases lining up with TRBD1. V was clipped by 4 bases and J by 5 bases; unmatched bases: 4. Germline CDR1 LNHDA, CDR2 SQIVND (reference sequence). The CDR3 spans 14 residues. In DNA, the CDR3 is TGTGCCAGTAGTAACAGGGGGAAGAACAATGAGCAGTTCTTC. It encodes CASSNRGKNNEQFF. The full variable domain, with the rest looked up from reference TRBV19 and TRBJ2-1, is DGGITQSPKYLFRKEGQNVTLSCEQNLNHDAMYWYRQDPGQGLRLIYYSQIVNDFQKGDIAEGYSVSREKKESFPLTVTSAQKNPTAFYLCASSNRGKNNEQFFGPGTRLTVL.

This clone was seen a few times. The gene calls are TRBV7-9 and TRBJ2-7; 11 nucleotides agree with TRBD2. Germline V gene sequence: CDR1 SEHNR, CDR2 FQNEAQ (reference sequence). V dropped 5 bases and J dropped 5; count of bases not matched to a gene: 5. This CDR3 is 14 amino acids long. This chain's CDR3 is CASSISGRAHEQYF. CDR3 coding DNA: TGTGCCAGCAGCATTAGCGGGAGGGCCCACGAGCAGTACTTC.

As for this clone: Germline is not matched at one junction end, which may reflect a read error. The V gene is TRBV6-1, the J gene TRBJ2-7, with D unresolved. Germline V lookup: CDR1 MNHNS, CDR2 SASEGT. The CDR3 runs 17 residues. The DNA of the CDR3 is TGTGCCATCAGTGAGTCTCTAGTAGGGAATTCATCCTACGAGCAGTACTTC. Its protein is CAISESLVGNSSYEQYF.